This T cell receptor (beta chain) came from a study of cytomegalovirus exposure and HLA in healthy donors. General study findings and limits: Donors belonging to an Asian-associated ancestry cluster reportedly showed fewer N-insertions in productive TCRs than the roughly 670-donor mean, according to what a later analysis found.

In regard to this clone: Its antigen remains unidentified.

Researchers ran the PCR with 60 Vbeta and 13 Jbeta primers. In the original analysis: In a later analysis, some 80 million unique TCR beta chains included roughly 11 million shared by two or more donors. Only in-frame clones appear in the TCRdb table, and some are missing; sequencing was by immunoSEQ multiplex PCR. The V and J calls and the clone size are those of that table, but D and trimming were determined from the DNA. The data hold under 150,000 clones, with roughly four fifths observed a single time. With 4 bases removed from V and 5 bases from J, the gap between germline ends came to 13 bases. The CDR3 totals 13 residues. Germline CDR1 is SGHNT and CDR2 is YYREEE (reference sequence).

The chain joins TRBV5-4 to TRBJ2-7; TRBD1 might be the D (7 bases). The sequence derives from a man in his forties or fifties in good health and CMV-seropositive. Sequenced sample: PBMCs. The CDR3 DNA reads TGTGCCAGCAGCCAGGGGGGTTCCAACGAGCAGTACTTC. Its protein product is CASSQGGSNEQYF.